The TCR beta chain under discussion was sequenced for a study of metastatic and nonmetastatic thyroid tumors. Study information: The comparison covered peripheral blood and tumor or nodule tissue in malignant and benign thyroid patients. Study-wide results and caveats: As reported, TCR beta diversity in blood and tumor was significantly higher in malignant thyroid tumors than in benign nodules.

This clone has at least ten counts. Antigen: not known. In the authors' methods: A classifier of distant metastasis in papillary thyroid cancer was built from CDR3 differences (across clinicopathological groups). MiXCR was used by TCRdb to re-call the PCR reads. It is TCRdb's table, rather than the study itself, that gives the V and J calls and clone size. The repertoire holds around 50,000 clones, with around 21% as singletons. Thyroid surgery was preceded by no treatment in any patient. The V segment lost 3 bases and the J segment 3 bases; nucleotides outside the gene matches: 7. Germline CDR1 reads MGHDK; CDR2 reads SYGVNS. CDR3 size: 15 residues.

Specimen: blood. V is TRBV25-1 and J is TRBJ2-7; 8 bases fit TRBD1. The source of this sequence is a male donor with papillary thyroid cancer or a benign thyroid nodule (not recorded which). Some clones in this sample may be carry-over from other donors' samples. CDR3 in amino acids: CASSDPGGSVYEQYF. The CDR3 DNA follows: TGTGCCAGCAGTGATCCAGGGGGCTCCGTCTACGAGCAGTACTTC.